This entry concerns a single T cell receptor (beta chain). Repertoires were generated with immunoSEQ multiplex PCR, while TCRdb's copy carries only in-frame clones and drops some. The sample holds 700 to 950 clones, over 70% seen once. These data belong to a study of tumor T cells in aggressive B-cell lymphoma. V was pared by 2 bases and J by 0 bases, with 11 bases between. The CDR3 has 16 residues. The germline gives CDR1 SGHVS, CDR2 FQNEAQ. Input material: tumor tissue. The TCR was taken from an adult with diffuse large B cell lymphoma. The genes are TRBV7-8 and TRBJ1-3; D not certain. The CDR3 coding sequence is TGTGCCAGCAGCTTATATCAGTTCTTCTCTGGAAACACCATATATTTT. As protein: CASSLYQFFSGNTIYF.